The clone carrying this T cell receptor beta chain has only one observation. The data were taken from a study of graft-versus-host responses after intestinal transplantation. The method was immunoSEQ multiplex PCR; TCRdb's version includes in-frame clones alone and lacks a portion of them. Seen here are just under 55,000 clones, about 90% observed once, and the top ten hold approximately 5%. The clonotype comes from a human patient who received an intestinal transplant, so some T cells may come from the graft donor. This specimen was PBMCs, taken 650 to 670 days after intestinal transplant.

The chain's CDR3 is CASSPNPGRGGYNEQFF. The CDR3 DNA is TGCGCCAGCAGCCCGAACCCGGGACGGGGAGGGTACAATGAGCAGTTCTTC. The chain is built from TRBV5-1 and TRBJ2-1, with TRBD2 matching over 7 bases. Germline loops: CDR1 SGHRS, CDR2 YFSETQ. This CDR3 has 17 residues. After removal of 4 bases from V and 4 bases from J, the junction contained 14 bases not matched to a gene.